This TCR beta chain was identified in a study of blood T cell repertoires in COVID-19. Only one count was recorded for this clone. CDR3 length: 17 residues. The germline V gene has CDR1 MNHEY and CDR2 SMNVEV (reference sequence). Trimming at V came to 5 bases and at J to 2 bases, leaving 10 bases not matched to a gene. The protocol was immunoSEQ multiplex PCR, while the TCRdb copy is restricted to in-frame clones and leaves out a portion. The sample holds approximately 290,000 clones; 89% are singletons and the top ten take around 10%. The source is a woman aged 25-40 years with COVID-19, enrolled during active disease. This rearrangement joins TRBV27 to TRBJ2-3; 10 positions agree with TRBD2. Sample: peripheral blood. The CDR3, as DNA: TGTGCCAGCAGTCTAACCCCAGCGGGGGGGTTCACAGATACGCAGTATTTT. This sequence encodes CASSLTPAGGFTDTQYF.